This T cell receptor beta chain was recorded in a study of T cells in Graves' hyperthyroidism and ophthalmopathy. Study observations and caveats: Ophthalmopathy was model-predicted a median about six months pre-onset.

With a duration under 2 months, the hyperthyroidism was newly diagnosed in patients aged 18 to 65. Patients with uncontrolled infections, other autoimmune diseases, pregnancy or lactation were excluded. PBMCs were derived from roughly 10 ml fresh peripheral blood. The investigators amplified TCR beta CDR3 regions from RNA transcripts. Researchers ran a first-round RT-PCR on the TCR CDR3 using the HTBI primer set. In TCRdb, the multiplex PCR reads were re-called with MiXCR into one record per CDR3 protein. The table shows nearly 600,000 distinct CDR3 sequences, with approximately 14% occurring only once. Concerning this clonotype itself: Its cognate antigen is unknown.

The CDR3 extends over 13 amino acids. Germline lookup yields CDR1 DFQATT and CDR2 SNEGSKA (reference sequence). Trimming took off 2 bases at V and 0 bases at J, with 8 bases between the two ends. The rearrangement links TRBV20-1 to TRBJ2-7; tentative D call: TRBD1 (6 bases). Sequenced sample: blood. The sequence came from a woman younger than 45 with Graves' hyperthyroidism that later progressed to Graves' ophthalmopathy. CDR3 DNA: TGCAGTGCTAGACGGGACACCTCCTACGAGCAGTACTTC. This gives the protein CSARRDTSYEQYF.